Included here is one T cell receptor beta chain sequence, with context. This sample was taken from a study of cytomegalovirus exposure and HLA in healthy donors. The CDR3 is 17 residues long. V shed 2 bases, J shed 4 bases, and the junction held 12 bases outside the gene matches. Per the germline V gene, CDR1 is SGHAT and CDR2 is FQNNGV. PCR amplification relied on 60 Vbeta primers (plus 13 Jbeta primers). The assay was immunoSEQ multiplex PCR, and TCRdb's table has in-frame clones only and misses some. The sample has 65,000 to 95,000 clones, around 76% seen once. The source of this sequence is a male donor in good health and CMV-seropositive. Material for sequencing was PBMCs. J is TRBJ2-5 and V is TRBV11-2; 8 bases fit TRBD2. CDR3 bases: TGTGCCAGCAGCTTAAGTTTTGGGGGCGGGGGGCGAGAGACCCAGTACTTC. This gives the protein CASSLSFGGGGRETQYF.